Relative to its sample, the clone carrying this T cell receptor beta chain is medium-sized (0.01 to 0.1%). Nobody among the patients had been given any treatment before thyroid surgery. V lost 3 bases to trimming and J lost 2 bases, with 11 bases between them. Germline-derived CDR1 and CDR2 are MDHEN and SYDVKM. CDR3 length: 14 residues. The data belong to a study of metastatic and nonmetastatic thyroid tumors. TCRdb re-analyzed the PCR reads using MiXCR. The table shows about 35,000 clones, with approximately 20% occurring only once. V is TRBV28 and J is TRBJ2-7; D is unclear. This receptor was obtained from a female donor with papillary thyroid cancer or a benign thyroid nodule (not recorded which). Some clones in this sample may be carry-over from other donors' samples. The sample comprised blood. CDR3 bases: TGTGCCAGCAGTTTGGCAGGAGAGACCTACGAGCAGTACTTC. Translation gives CASSLAGETYEQYF.